Listed here are 16 T cell receptor beta chains from one sample, sequenced in a study of OX40 agonist ivuxolimab in advanced cancers. The table came from immunoSEQ multiplex PCR; TCRdb's copy has only in-frame clones and leaves some out. Of under 50,000 clones in the sample, about 87% were seen once. The sequencing used CD4+ or CD8+ T cells sorted from blood, collected in a trial of the OX40 agonist ivuxolimab. These TCRs come from an adult with an advanced solid tumor such as melanoma, head and neck, liver or kidney cancer.

The CDR3, as DNA: TGTGCCAGCAGCATTGACAGAGTAAAGAACACCATATATTTT. Amino acid sequence: CASSIDRVKNTIYF. The genes are TRBV5-4 and TRBJ1-3, with a tentative D call TRBD1 (5 bases). Trimming took off 4 bases at V and 7 bases at J, with 15 bases between the two ends. Germline CDR1 reads SGHNT; CDR2 reads YYREEE (reference sequence). The CDR3 covers 14 residues.

This chain links TRBV5-1 with TRBJ2-3, with D possibly TRBD2 on 7 matching bases. Per the germline V gene, CDR1 is SGHRS and CDR2 is YFSETQ. V gave up 7 bases and J gave up 4 bases, with 16 bases separating them. The length of the CDR3 is 14 residues. The CDR3 DNA is TGCGCCAGCGAAAAGGGGGGGAACTCAGATACGCAGTATTTT. Translated, it gives CASEKGGNSDTQYF.

This sequence joins TRBV10-3 and TRBJ2-5; D gene unclear. V lost 0 bases, J lost 2 bases, and 7 bases lay in between. This CDR3 is built from 14 residues. The germline V gene encodes CDR1 ENHRY and CDR2 SYGVKD. Written as DNA, the CDR3 is TGTGCCATCAGTGAGTCGGCAGGACAAGAGACCCAGTACTTC. It yields the protein CAISESAGQETQYF.

The chain has TRBV5-3 and TRBJ2-1; D not resolved. TRBV5-3 is identified as an open reading frame with a role that is uncertain. Deletions cut 5 bases from V and 4 bases from J, with 19 bases between. The CDR3 covers 16 residues. For the CDR3, the DNA is TGTGCCAGAAGGGATTTGTTGACGACCGGATACAATGAGCAGTTCTTC. Its translation: CARRDLLTTGYNEQFF.

The V and J genes are TRBV4-1 and TRBJ2-5; 9 positions agree with TRBD2. The trim removed 3 bases at V and 5 bases at J, leaving 4 bases unmatched. Germline CDR1 MGHRA, CDR2 YSYEKL. The CDR3 covers 14 residues. This chain's CDR3 is CASSQGLAGETQYF. Written as DNA, the CDR3 is TGCGCCAGCAGCCAGGGACTAGCTGGCGAGACCCAGTACTTC.

This clone showed up just once. The V call is TRBV5-4, the J call TRBJ2-7; 7 positions agree with TRBD1. CDR3 length: 15 residues. The ends lost 0 bases at V and 3 bases at J; junction bases unmatched: 6. In germline, CDR1 is SGHNT, CDR2 YYREEE (reference sequence). CDR3 DNA: TGTGCCAGCAGCTTGGGGGGACAGAACCTCTACGAGCAGTACTTC. Translation: CASSLGGQNLYEQYF. The full variable domain, rest sourced from reference TRBV5-4 and TRBJ2-7, is ETGVTQSPTHLIKTRGQQVTLRCSSQSGHNTVSWYQQALGQGPQFIFQYYREEENGRGNFPPRFSGLQFPNYSSELNVNALELDDSALYLCASSLGGQNLYEQYFGPGTRLTVT.

The CDR3 sequence is CASSLSFSYEQYF. For the CDR3, the DNA is TGTGCCAGCAGCTTATCTTTTTCCTACGAGCAGTACTTC. This chain joins TRBV11-3 and TRBJ2-7, with D uncertain. The V and J ends lost 2 bases and 1 base respectively, with 6 bases between them. This CDR3 is built from 13 residues. Germline V gene data show CDR1 as SGHNT and CDR2 as YENEEA.

This chain connects TRBV5-6 to TRBJ2-6, with no clear D. Trimming took off 4 bases at V and 1 base at J, with 18 bases between the two ends. This CDR3 region has 18 residues. Germline loops: CDR1 SGHDT, CDR2 YYEEEE. DNA for the CDR3: TGTGCCAGCAGCCTAGATTTAGACCGCTTTTCTGGGGCCAACGTCCTGACTTTC. Translation: CASSLDLDRFSGANVLTF.

This rearrangement joins TRBV10-1 to TRBJ2-1, with D unclear. Trimming stripped 2 bases from V and 5 bases from J, with 1 base between. Germline lookup yields CDR1 WNHNN and CDR2 SYGVQD (reference sequence). The length of the CDR3 is 11 residues. CDR3 in amino acids: CASSENNEQFF. As DNA, the CDR3 is TGCGCCAGCAGTGAGAACAATGAGCAGTTCTTC.

The chain combines TRBV19 with TRBJ2-5, with D perhaps assigned TRBD1 or TRBD2 (5 bases each). CDR3 length equals 14 residues. The germline CDR1 and CDR2 sequences are LNHDA and SQIVND (reference sequence). V was cut by 5 bases and J by 3 bases, with 13 bases left in between. The CDR3 region is CASSPPGTKETQYF. As DNA, the CDR3 is TGTGCCAGTAGTCCCCCCGGGACGAAAGAGACCCAGTACTTC. Looking up the rest from reference TRBV19 and TRBJ2-5 gives the full variable domain: DGGITQSPKYLFRKEGQNVTLSCEQNLNHDAMYWYRQDPGQGLRLIYYSQIVNDFQKGDIAEGYSVSREKKESFPLTVTSAQKNPTAFYLCASSPPGTKETQYFGPGTRLLVL.

The chain joins TRBV30 to TRBJ2-1; the D is unclear. Germline CDR1 and CDR2: GTSNPN and SVGIG (reference sequence). With 5 bases removed from V and 8 bases from J, the gap between germline ends came to 22 bases. There are 15 residues in the CDR3. The CDR3 is CAWYRPPTKDDEQFF. CDR3 nucleotide sequence: TGTGCCTGGTATAGACCCCCCACTAAGGACGATGAGCAGTTCTTC.

The gene calls are TRBV6-6 and TRBJ2-3, with 7 bases aligning to TRBD2. CDR1 is MNHNY, CDR2 SVGAGI, per germline (reference sequence). The J segment lost 7 bases and the V segment lost 7 bases, leaving 11 bases of the junction unmatched. This CDR3 has 14 amino acids. The CDR3 reads CASTPGGGVNTQYF. The CDR3 nucleotides are TGTGCCAGCACCCCTGGCGGGGGAGTAAATACGCAGTATTTT.

CDR3 region: CASSMASQGGNYGYTF. Written as DNA, the CDR3 is TGTGCCAGTAGTATGGCGTCGCAGGGGGGGAACTATGGCTACACCTTC. The chain has TRBV19 and TRBJ1-2; 7 bases fit TRBD1. Germline V gives CDR1 LNHDA, CDR2 SQIVND (reference sequence). The CDR3 is made up of 16 amino acids. Trimming took 3 bases from V and 2 from J; bases not matched to a gene: 9.

V usage is TRBV5-4 and J usage is TRBJ2-1; TRBD1 agrees at 9 bases. The CDR3 is made up of 14 amino acids. With 2 bases clipped from V and 7 bases from J, the junction kept 4 bases outside the gene matches. Germline CDR1 SGHNT, CDR2 YYREEE (reference sequence). Written as DNA, the CDR3 is TGTGCCAGCAGCTTTCGGACAGGGGCGAATGAGCAGTTCTTC. Its translation: CASSFRTGANEQFF.

The V gene is TRBV29-1, the J gene TRBJ2-2; D remains ambiguous. The germline gives CDR1 SQVTM, CDR2 ANQGSEA. The CDR3 loop spans 13 amino acids. Trimming removed 4 bases at V and 0 bases at J, with 6 bases between. In DNA, the CDR3 is TGCAGCGTTGCTCGGACGAACACCGGGGAGCTGTTTTTT. It encodes CSVARTNTGELFF.

V usage is TRBV6-6 and J usage is TRBJ2-2; 12 nucleotides align to TRBD1. Germline V gene sequence: CDR1 MNHNY, CDR2 SVGAGI (reference sequence). This CDR3 is built from 15 residues. J lost 7 bases, V lost 6 bases, and 6 bases had no gene match. The CDR3 bases are TGTGCCAGCAGCAAGGGACAGGGGGCATACGGGGAGCTGTTTTTT. This translates into CASSKGQGAYGELFF.